A selection of T cell receptor beta chains follows, all from one sample in a study of OX40 agonist ivuxolimab in advanced cancers. Some clones are missing from TCRdb's copy, which holds only in-frame ones; the method was immunoSEQ multiplex PCR. The data contain tens of thousands of clones, roughly four fifths of them singletons. The starting material was CD4+ or CD8+ T cells sorted from blood, obtained in a trial of the OX40 agonist ivuxolimab. All receptors come from an adult with an advanced solid tumor such as melanoma, head and neck, liver or kidney cancer. Both conserved end residues are part of each CDR3. The D gene is left open where the match is weak. The size of a clone is reported for some rows only, either as once, few or many, or as a class for expanded clones.

CDR3 length: 15
J gene: TRBJ1-1
D gene: -
clone size: -
V gene: TRBV6-6
CDR3 DNA: TGTGCCAGCAGTTCATCTCCACAGGGAAAGGCTGAAGCTTTCTTT
CDR3 protein: CASSSSPQGKAEAFF

CDR3 length: 13
J gene: TRBJ2-5
D gene: -
clone size: -
V gene: TRBV28
CDR3 DNA: TGTGCCAGCAGTTTACGAGTCATCGGGACCCAGTACTTC
CDR3 protein: CASSLRVIGTQYF

CDR3 length: 14
J gene: TRBJ1-5
D gene: -
clone size: many
V gene: TRBV4-1
CDR3 DNA: TGCGCCAGCAGCCAGGCTAATAGCAATCAGCCCCAGCATTTT
CDR3 protein: CASSQANSNQPQHF

CDR3 length: 13
J gene: TRBJ1-1
D gene: -
clone size: few
V gene: TRBV19
CDR3 DNA: TGTGCCAGTAGTATTTGGGGATCTCATCACGCTTTCTTT
CDR3 protein: CASSIWGSHHAFF

CDR3 length: 13
J gene: TRBJ1-1
D gene: TRBD1
clone size: -
V gene: TRBV6-5
CDR3 DNA: TGTGCCAGCAACCGGGACAGGGGCACTGAAGCTTTCTTT
CDR3 protein: CASNRDRGTEAFF

CDR3 length: 15
J gene: TRBJ2-7
D gene: TRBD2
clone size: -
V gene: TRBV28
CDR3 DNA: TGTGCCAGCAGTCCGGGACTAGCGGGCTCCTACGAGCAGTACTTC
CDR3 protein: CASSPGLAGSYEQYF

CDR3 length: 14
J gene: TRBJ2-2
D gene: -
clone size: few
V gene: TRBV19
CDR3 DNA: TGTGCCAGTAGTGTAAGACAGACCACCGGGGAGCTGTTTTTT
CDR3 protein: CASSVRQTTGELFF

CDR3 length: 14
J gene: TRBJ2-7
D gene: TRBD2
clone size: once
V gene: TRBV19
CDR3 DNA: TGTGCCAGTAGTATCGGACTAGCGGGAACGGAGCAGTACTTC
CDR3 protein: CASSIGLAGTEQYF

CDR3 length: 14
J gene: TRBJ2-1
D gene: -
clone size: -
V gene: TRBV28
CDR3 DNA: TGTGCCAGCAGTTTCAGGTTGTACCTGAGTGGGTGGTTCTTC
CDR3 protein: CASSFRLYLSGWFF

CDR3 length: 16
J gene: TRBJ1-4
D gene: -
clone size: -
V gene: TRBV18
CDR3 DNA: TGTGCCAGCTCACCACTGCAGGGCGCAACTAATGAAAAACTGTTTTTT
CDR3 protein: CASSPLQGATNEKLFF

CDR3 length: 14
J gene: TRBJ1-5
D gene: -
clone size: -
V gene: TRBV6-5
CDR3 DNA: TGTGCCAGCGCTAGGCCAGGGGTCAATCAGCCCCAGCATTTT
CDR3 protein: CASARPGVNQPQHF

CDR3 length: 18
J gene: TRBJ1-6
D gene: TRBD1
clone size: -
V gene: TRBV10-3
CDR3 DNA: TGTGCCATCAGCCCGGGACAGGGGGCAAAAGTGGTTGGGTCACCCCTCCACTTT
CDR3 protein: CAISPGQGAKVVGSPLHF

CDR3 length: 15
J gene: TRBJ2-2
D gene: -
clone size: -
V gene: TRBV14
CDR3 DNA: TGTGCCAGCAGCCAATTTAGACTTAACACCGGGGAGCTGTTTTTT
CDR3 protein: CASSQFRLNTGELFF

CDR3 length: 15
J gene: TRBJ2-1
D gene: TRBD1
clone size: -
V gene: TRBV7-9
CDR3 DNA: TGTGCCAGCAGCTTAGGTCAGGGGGCATACAATGAGCAGTTCTTC
CDR3 protein: CASSLGQGAYNEQFF